A selection of T cell receptor beta chains follows, all from one sample in a study of T cells in Graves' hyperthyroidism and ophthalmopathy. TCRdb reprocessed the multiplex PCR reads with MiXCR, giving one entry per CDR3 protein. The sample consists of 300,000 to 400,000 distinct CDR3 sequences, around 13% of them appearing once. Sequencing was performed on blood. The receptor set was obtained from a woman in her twenties or thirties with Graves' ophthalmopathy. Each CDR3 is given with its conserved first and last residue. The order of the fields is CDR3 protein, CDR3 DNA, V gene, clone size, D gene, J gene, CDR3 length. The D gene is left open where the match is weak. Expanded clones are given a class, and other clones once, few, many or no size at all.

CASSSSQGNYGYTF TGTGCCAGCAGTTCCTCTCAGGGGAACTATGGCTACACCTTC TRBV12-3/TRBV12-4 . . TRBJ1-2 14
CASSPGTHEKLFF TGTGCCAGCTCGCCCGGGACTCATGAAAAACTGTTTTTT TRBV18 many . TRBJ1-4 13
CASSLGVGWTFF TGTGCCAGCAGCCTGGGGGTGGGTTGGACTTTCTTT TRBV5-6 . . TRBJ1-1 12
CASSPEGTGIGDTQYF TGTGCCAGCAGCCCCGAGGGAACAGGGATTGGAGATACGCAGTATTTT TRBV9 many . TRBJ2-3 16
CASTLYLTDNEKLFF TGTGCCAGCACCCTATATCTGACAGATAATGAAAAACTGTTTTTT TRBV28 few . TRBJ1-4 15
CASSPEPTGKLFF TGTGCCAGCAGCCCCGAGCCAACCGGAAAACTGTTTTTT TRBV7-9 . . TRBJ1-4 13
CSVSGTGGTGYTF TGCAGCGTTTCCGGGACAGGGGGCACTGGCTACACCTTC TRBV29-1 few TRBD1 TRBJ1-2 13
CAISEARTNYGYTF TGTGCCATCAGTGAGGCACGAACTAACTATGGCTACACCTTC TRBV10-3 . . TRBJ1-2 14
CSARTGGSNQPQHF TGCAGTGCTAGGACGGGGGGTAGCAATCAGCCCCAGCATTTT TRBV20-1 many . TRBJ1-5 14
CASSMVGTSSQETQYF TGTGCCAGTAGTATGGTCGGGACTAGCTCACAAGAGACCCAGTACTTC TRBV19 . TRBD2 TRBJ2-5 16
CASSLGVVAHEQYF TGTGCCAGCAGCTTAGGTGTTGTGGCCCACGAGCAGTACTTC TRBV7-9 many . TRBJ2-7 14
CASSESLGNTIYF TGTGCCAGCAGCGAGAGTCTGGGAAACACCATATATTTT TRBV9 . . TRBJ1-3 13
CASSYLAGDTQYF TGTGCCAGCAGCTACCTAGCGGGAGATACGCAGTATTTT TRBV11-3 many TRBD2 TRBJ2-3 13
CASSEGGYTEALF TGTGCCAGCAGTGAAGGGGGATACACTGAAGCTCTCTTT TRBV6-1 . . TRBJ1-1 13
CATSNWPDSYEQYF TGTGCCACCAGCAATTGGCCGGACTCCTACGAGCAGTACTTC TRBV15 few . TRBJ2-7 14
CAVSEGAGGDNEQFF TGTGCCGTCAGTGAAGGGGCGGGGGGGGACAATGAGCAGTTCTTC TRBV10-3 . TRBD2 TRBJ2-1 15
CASSLEPRQGMGYEQYF TGCGCCAGCAGCTTGGAACCCAGACAGGGTATGGGCTACGAGCAGTACTTC TRBV5-5 few TRBD1 TRBJ2-7 17
CASSWAGTGGSGELFF TGTGCCAGCAGCTGGGCCGGGACAGGGGGTTCCGGGGAGCTGTTTTTT TRBV7-8 many TRBD1 TRBJ2-2 16
CASSQDRGTLNTGELFF TGTGCCAGCAGCCAAGATCGAGGGACTTTGAACACCGGGGAGCTGTTTTTT TRBV14 . . TRBJ2-2 17
CAWSAGEGQPQHF TGTGCCTGGAGTGCGGGGGAAGGTCAGCCCCAGCATTTT TRBV30 many . TRBJ1-5 13
CASSSSTVNTEAFF . TRBV6-1 many . TRBJ1-1 14
CASMGGHLNTEAFF TGTGCCAGCATGGGGGGACACTTGAACACTGAAGCTTTCTTT TRBV28 many . TRBJ1-1 14
CASSPGIIRPQHF TGTGCCAGCAGTCCCGGGATCATCCGGCCCCAGCATTTT TRBV28 many . TRBJ1-5 13
CASTRLRGSYNSPLHF TGTGCCAGCACCCGCCTCAGGGGCAGCTATAATTCACCCCTCCACTTT TRBV28 . . TRBJ1-6 16
CSFRAGGTDTQYF TGCAGCTTCAGAGCGGGAGGCACAGATACGCAGTATTTT TRBV20-1 many TRBD2 TRBJ2-3 13
CSVEEDTPTISYEQYF TGCAGCGTTGAAGAAGACACCCCTACCATCTCCTACGAGCAGTACTTC TRBV29-1 once . TRBJ2-7 16
CASSLASASYNEQFF TGTGCCAGCAGCTTAGCGTCGGCCTCCTACAATGAGCAGTTCTTC TRBV7-2 many . TRBJ2-1 15
CASSGSGGGADTQYF TGTGCCAGCAGTGGATCAGGGGGTGGCGCAGATACGCAGTATTTT TRBV6-1 many TRBD1 TRBJ2-3 15
CASSLDPAGSYEQYF TGTGCCAGCAGCTTGGACCCGGCCGGCTCCTACGAGCAGTACTTC TRBV7-3 many . TRBJ2-7 15
CSARDSRTRSMNTQAFF TGCAGTGCTAGAGATTCCCGGACCAGGAGCATGAACACTCAAGCTTTCTTT TRBV20-1 once . TRBJ1-1 17
CASSVRFLQGDGCTF TGTGCCAGCAGCGTCAGGTTTCTCCAGGGGGATGGCTGCACCTTC TRBV6-1 few TRBD1 TRBJ1-2 15
CASSLLGPNNEQFF TGTGCCAGCAGCTTATTGGGACCAAACAATGAGCAGTTCTTC TRBV7-2 many . TRBJ2-1 14
CASSFAGGNQPQHF TGTGCCAGCAGTTTTGCAGGGGGCAATCAGCCCCAGCATTTT TRBV12-3/TRBV12-4 many . TRBJ1-5 14
CASTDGTGPYNEQFF TGTGCCAGCACCGACGGGACAGGGCCCTACAATGAGCAGTTCTTC TRBV2 once TRBD1 TRBJ2-1 15
CASSYASRIGGYTF TGTGCCAGCAGTTACGCCTCCAGGATCGGTGGCTACACCTTC TRBV6-5 many . TRBJ1-2 14
CSASRGANTDTQYF TGCAGTGCTAGTCGGGGAGCAAACACAGATACGCAGTATTTT TRBV20-1 many . TRBJ2-3 14
CASSPEARAYEQYF TGTGCCAGCAGCCCGGAGGCTCGAGCCTACGAGCAGTACTTC TRBV7-9 many . TRBJ2-7 14
CASRVDSPLHF TGTGCCAGCCGGGTGGATTCACCCCTCCACTTT TRBV2 many . TRBJ1-6 11
CASSTPGTSLYEQYF TGTGCCAGCAGCACTCCCGGGACTAGTCTGTACGAGCAGTACTTC TRBV12-3/TRBV12-4 many TRBD2 TRBJ2-7 15
CSAKQGLVGYTF TGCAGTGCTAAACAGGGGTTAGTTGGCTACACCTTC TRBV20-1 many TRBD1 TRBJ1-2 12
CASSKEQGARSGELFF TGCGCCAGCAGTAAAGAACAGGGGGCGCGGTCCGGGGAGCTGTTTTTT TRBV5-1 . TRBD1 TRBJ2-2 16